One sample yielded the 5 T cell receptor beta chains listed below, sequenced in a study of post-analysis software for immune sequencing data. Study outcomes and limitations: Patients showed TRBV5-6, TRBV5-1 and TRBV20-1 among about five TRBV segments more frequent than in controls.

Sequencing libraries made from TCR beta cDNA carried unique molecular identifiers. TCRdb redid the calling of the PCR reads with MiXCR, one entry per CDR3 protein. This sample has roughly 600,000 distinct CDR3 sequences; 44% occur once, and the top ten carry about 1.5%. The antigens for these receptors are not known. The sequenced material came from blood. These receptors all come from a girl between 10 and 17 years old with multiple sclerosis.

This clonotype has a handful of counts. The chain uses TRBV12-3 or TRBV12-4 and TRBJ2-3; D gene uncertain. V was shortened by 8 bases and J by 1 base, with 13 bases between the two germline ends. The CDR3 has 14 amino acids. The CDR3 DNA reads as TGTGCCAGCCGTAGGGTCTCGGGCACAGATACGCAGTATTTT. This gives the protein CASRRVSGTDTQYF.

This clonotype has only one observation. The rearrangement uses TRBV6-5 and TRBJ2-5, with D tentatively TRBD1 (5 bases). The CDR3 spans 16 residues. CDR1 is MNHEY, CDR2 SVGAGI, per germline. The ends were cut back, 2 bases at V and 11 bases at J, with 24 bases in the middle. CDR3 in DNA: TGTGCCAGCAGTTACCTAAAGGGGCCTCCGTACAATGAGCAGTACTTC. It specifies CASSYLKGPPYNEQYF.

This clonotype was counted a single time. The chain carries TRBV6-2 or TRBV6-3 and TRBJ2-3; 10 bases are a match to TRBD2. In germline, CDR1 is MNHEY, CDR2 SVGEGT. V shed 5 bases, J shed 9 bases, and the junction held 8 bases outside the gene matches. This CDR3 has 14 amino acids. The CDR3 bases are TGTGCCAGCAGTGACGGGACTAGCGCCGGCACGCAGTATTTT. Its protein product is CASSDGTSAGTQYF.

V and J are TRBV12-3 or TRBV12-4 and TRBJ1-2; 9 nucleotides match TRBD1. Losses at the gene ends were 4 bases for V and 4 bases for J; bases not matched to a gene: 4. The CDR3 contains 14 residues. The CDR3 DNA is TGTGCCAGCAGTTCGGACAGGGGACTCTATGGCTACACCTTC. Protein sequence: CASSSDRGLYGYTF.

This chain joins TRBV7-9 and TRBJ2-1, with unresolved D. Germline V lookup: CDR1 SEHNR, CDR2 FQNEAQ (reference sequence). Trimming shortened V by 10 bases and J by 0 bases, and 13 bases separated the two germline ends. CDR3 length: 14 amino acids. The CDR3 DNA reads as TGTGCCACCCGGCAAGGCAGCTCCTACAATGAGCAGTTCTTC. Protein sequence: CATRQGSSYNEQFF.